A selection of T cell receptor beta chains follows, all from one sample in a study of monozygotic twins with inflammatory bowel disease. Reanalyzing the 5' RACE reads, TCRdb keeps one entry per CDR3 protein, without DNA. The ten most abundant clones cover 7.5% to 9.5% of a sample with 200,000 to 250,000 distinct CDR3 sequences. Sequences were obtained from blood. These receptors originate from a human donor with ulcerative colitis or Crohn's disease, or a healthy co-twin of an affected twin (not recorded which). Each CDR3 is given with its conserved first and last residue.

J	V	CDR3
TRBJ2-5	TRBV7-6	CASSLAPDYGETQYF
TRBJ1-5	TRBV27	CASSSASGAPQHF
TRBJ2-3	TRBV27	CASSLLPRASTDTQYF
TRBJ2-7	TRBV27	CASSPLKGTLYYEQYF
TRBJ2-2	TRBV30	CAWSVLPANTGELFF
TRBJ1-4	TRBV20-1	CSARPDSIATNEKLFF
TRBJ2-7	TRBV5-4	CASSLSQGSTYEQYF
TRBJ2-1	TRBV6-5	CASTASESIEQFF
TRBJ2-1	TRBV5-6	CASSLDLDAEQFF
TRBJ2-1	TRBV2	CASSAEAEQFF
TRBJ1-4	TRBV19	CASSRGDTTNEKLFF
TRBJ1-1	TRBV7-2	CASSLDGQGQRAFF
TRBJ2-2	TRBV4-2	CASSPLGLAENTGELFF
TRBJ1-3	TRBV7-9	CASSPGTGGNTIYF
TRBJ2-5	TRBV29-1	CSVGDRGLRETQYF
TRBJ2-2	TRBV5-1	CASSQPGHNTGELFF
TRBJ1-6	TRBV7-9	CASSPGTGGSYNSPLHF
TRBJ2-1	TRBV20-1	CSASTGTSQREQFF
TRBJ2-2	TRBV29-1	CSVADRNTGELFF
TRBJ1-2	TRBV6-1	CASRYRDRSAGYTF
TRBJ1-4	TRBV12-3/TRBV12-4	CASSFWVRDPLNEKLFF
TRBJ2-5	TRBV18	CASSPKGPQKNQETQYF
TRBJ2-7	TRBV20-1	CSASGTSGTYEQYF
TRBJ1-5	TRBV6-5	CASSFQGPGLGSNQPQHF
TRBJ2-5	TRBV19	CASSKSGPFVETQYF
TRBJ2-1	TRBV15	CATSRGTGTSLIEQFF
TRBJ2-3	TRBV2	CASSESDTQYF
TRBJ1-1	TRBV19	CASSIDYPGARTEAFF
TRBJ2-5	TRBV3-1	CASSTTRTEGGETQYF
TRBJ2-1	TRBV18	CASSPGTKDEQFF
TRBJ2-3	TRBV6-1	CASSEASMGLAGAGGHTQYF
TRBJ1-3	TRBV29-1	CSVCLAISGNTIYF
TRBJ2-3	TRBV7-3	CASSFGGMNDLDTQYF
TRBJ2-3	TRBV29-1	CSAFSGNSDTQYF
TRBJ2-3	TRBV5-1	CASSLEGTRDTQYF
TRBJ2-6	TRBV7-3	CASSPGHHPGANVLTF
TRBJ2-3	TRBV20-1	CSASRLAGADTQYF
TRBJ2-1	TRBV7-2	CASSPIRAGNNEQFF
TRBJ2-3	TRBV5-1	CASSTGQGIDTQYF
TRBJ2-4	TRBV27	CASSLIPVRGTVHIQYF
TRBJ2-7	TRBV7-2	CASSLSTSYEQYF
TRBJ1-3	TRBV12-3/TRBV12-4	CASSSGIGQGGYTIYF
TRBJ1-2	TRBV20-1	CSAREGNYGYTF
TRBJ2-3	TRBV7-9	CASNSGTHRNTQYF